The present TCR beta chain was sequenced within a study of cytomegalovirus exposure and HLA in healthy donors. Study-level background: Tens of millions of unique TCRs, all from HLA-typed donors, were included in an early release of the data.

Comment on this clone: Its matching antigen is unknown.

The CDR3 spans 14 residues. The germline gives CDR1 SNHLY, CDR2 FYNNEI. V lost 6 bases, J lost 3 bases, and 9 bases lay in between. The PCR ran on 60 Vbeta and 13 Jbeta primers. This table comes from immunoSEQ multiplex PCR, and its TCRdb copy is limited to in-frame clones, with some not included. The sample includes tens of thousands of clones, about four fifths of them seen just once. Study-level points and caveats: Reportedly, TCR beta sequences accurately predicted HLA-A and HLA-B alleles in most subjects. Most TCR sequences were seen very rarely across donors, but some public TCRs occurred in many. Previous analysis showed most TCR beta V segments were productive about 87% or about 30% of the time.

The origin of this receptor is a woman in her forties in good health and CMV-seropositive. Sequenced sample: PBMCs. J is TRBJ2-6 and V is TRBV2; D is uncertain. CDR3 sequence: CASRRIGGANVLTF. The CDR3 DNA reads as TGTGCCAGCAGGAGAATCGGTGGGGCCAACGTCCTGACTTTC.